The 23 T cell receptor beta chains below come from one sample, sequenced in a study of blood T cell repertoires in COVID-19. Assay: immunoSEQ multiplex PCR; the TCRdb copy retains only in-frame clones and omits some. The table lists approximately 35,000 clones, 70% to 85% of them singletons. Specimen: peripheral blood. The source is a human donor in a cohort sampled during active COVID-19.

The CDR3 DNA follows: TGTGCCAGTAGTCCCGGGACTAGCAATGAGCGGCAGTTCTTC. Its protein product is CASSPGTSNERQFF. V usage is TRBV19 and J usage is TRBJ2-1; TRBD2 matches 9 bases. Germline CDR1 reads LNHDA; CDR2 reads SQIVND (reference sequence). The V segment lost 5 bases and the J segment 12 bases; nucleotides outside the gene matches: 11. The CDR3 totals 14 residues.

The V gene is TRBV29-1, the J gene TRBJ2-7; 9 bases are shared with TRBD1. Germline V CDR1 and CDR2: SQVTM, ANQGSEA. Trimming took 4 bases from V and 3 from J; bases not matched to a gene: 13. The CDR3 loop spans 16 amino acids. CDR3 nucleotide sequence: TGCAGCGTTGGGTCCCCAGGGACAGGGAAGTTCTACGAGCAGTACTTC. It yields the protein CSVGSPGTGKFYEQYF.

This chain uses TRBV5-1 with TRBJ1-4, with 11 bases that match TRBD1. There are 15 residues in the CDR3. Germline V CDR1 and CDR2: SGHRS, YFSETQ. Trimming cost V 0 bases and J 10 bases; bases outside gene matches: 5. For the CDR3, the DNA is TGCGCCAGCAGCTTGGATGGACAGGGGGCTGGAAAACTGTTTTTT. Its protein product is CASSLDGQGAGKLFF.

This chain uses TRBV11-2 with TRBJ1-5; the match to TRBD1 covers 7 bases. The V and J ends lost 4 bases and 3 bases, in that order; junction bases with no gene match: 6. There are 15 residues in the CDR3. Germline lookup yields CDR1 SGHAT and CDR2 FQNNGV. DNA for the CDR3: TGTGCCAGCAGCTCGCCGGGACAGTTCAATCAGCCCCAGCATTTT. Amino acid sequence: CASSSPGQFNQPQHF.

About this clone itself: One junction end disagrees with the germline gene, perhaps due to a read error. The CDR3 DNA reads TGTGCTAGCAGCCCCGGAGGACAGGGCCAAGAGACCCAGTACTTC. This translates into CASSPGGQGQETQYF. The gene calls are TRBV7-7 and TRBJ2-5, with 8 bases lining up with TRBD1. The CDR3 spans 15 residues. CDR1 SSHAT and CDR2 FNYEAQ come from the germline V gene (reference sequence).

The genes are TRBV5-1 and TRBJ2-7; 7 positions match TRBD2. V shed 1 base and J 4 bases; nucleotides not matched to a gene: 11. Germline loops: CDR1 SGHRS, CDR2 YFSETQ. The CDR3 consists of 16 residues. The CDR3 DNA is TGCGCCAGCAGCTTGTCTACCGGGACTATGCGGTACGAGCAGTACTTC. Protein product: CASSLSTGTMRYEQYF.

The chain has TRBV18 and TRBJ1-5; TRBD1 is a possible D gene (6 bases). Germline assignment: CDR1 KGHSH and CDR2 LQKENI. Trimming removed 0 bases at V and 7 bases at J, with 16 bases between. The CDR3 spans 16 residues. The CDR3 sequence is CASSPPVAGGPQPQHF. The CDR3 nucleotides are TGTGCCAGCTCACCACCGGTGGCGGGGGGCCCCCAGCCCCAGCATTTT.

The J gene is TRBJ2-3, the V gene TRBV7-2, with D possibly matching TRBD1 (5 bases). Trimming removed 0 bases at V and 4 bases at J, with 8 bases between. Germline lookup yields CDR1 SGHTA and CDR2 FQGNSA. The CDR3 has 14 residues. CDR3 DNA sequence: TGTGCCAGCAGCTTAGCGCAGGGTTCAGATACGCAGTATTTT. Translation gives CASSLAQGSDTQYF.

A single count supports this clone. This chain joins TRBV28 and TRBJ1-3; D ambiguous. With 4 bases removed from V and 4 bases from J, the gap between germline ends came to 17 bases. The CDR3 has 16 amino acids. CDR1 is MDHEN, CDR2 SYDVKM, per germline. The CDR3 sequence: CASSSHYAVEGNTIYF. DNA for the CDR3: TGTGCCAGCAGTTCACACTACGCTGTTGAGGGAAACACCATATATTTT.

The J gene is TRBJ2-1, the V gene TRBV5-6; D not resolved. CDR1 is SGHDT, CDR2 YYEEEE, per germline. The V and J ends lost 4 bases and 6 bases respectively, with 8 bases between them. The CDR3 length is 12 residues. For the CDR3, the DNA is TGTGCCAGCAGCCCACACAGCAATGAGCAGTTCTTC. This gives the protein CASSPHSNEQFF.

The chain joins TRBV14 to TRBJ2-3, with a weak D call TRBD2 (6 bases). Germline CDR1 and CDR2: SGHDN and FVKESK. V was pared by 4 bases and J by 5 bases, with 16 bases between. The CDR3 totals 15 residues. CDR3 nucleotides: TGTGCCAGCAGCCGAGGACGGGGGTGGGGAGATACGCAGTATTTT. It translates to CASSRGRGWGDTQYF.

The gene calls are TRBV3-1 (or the pseudogene TRBV3-2) and TRBJ2-7; a possible D gene is TRBD1 (6 bases). Trimming stripped 4 bases from V and 0 bases from J, with 13 bases between. The CDR3 runs 15 residues. Germline CDR1 reads LGHDT; CDR2 reads YNNKEL (reference sequence). CDR3 sequence (DNA): TGTGCCAGCAGCCCCGGGACACGCAGCTCCTACGAGCAGTACTTC. Protein product: CASSPGTRSSYEQYF.

The chain carries TRBV6-5 and TRBJ1-4; TRBD1 matches at 8 bases. V was pared by 9 bases and J by 7 bases, with 10 bases of the junction left unmatched. The CDR3 has 14 residues. Germline CDR1 is MNHEY and CDR2 is SVGAGI. The CDR3 DNA reads as TGTGCCAGTCATAACCGGGACAGGCGTGAAAAACTGTTTTTT. As protein: CASHNRDRREKLFF.

The J gene is TRBJ2-2, the V gene TRBV4-3, with 9 positions matching TRBD1. Trimming took 1 base from V and 7 from J; bases not matched to a gene: 10. The CDR3 runs 17 residues. The germline CDR1 and CDR2 sequences are LGHNA and YSLEER. CDR3 DNA: TGCGCCAGCAGCCAAGTAAGAAACAGGGGGCTTGGCGGGGAGCTGTTTTTT. Amino acid sequence: CASSQVRNRGLGGELFF.

This clone appeared a single time. V usage is TRBV5-1 and J usage is TRBJ1-2; TRBD1 matches 11 bases. CDR3 length equals 13 residues. CDR1 is SGHRS, CDR2 YFSETQ, per germline. The ends lost 7 bases at V and 8 bases at J; junction bases unmatched: 7. The CDR3: CASGPGQGGGYTF. In DNA form, the CDR3 reads TGCGCCAGCGGACCGGGACAGGGGGGCGGCTACACCTTC.

This clone has just a few counts. The CDR3 region has the DNA TGTGCCAGCACCCCCCAACAGGGGGGGAACTACAATGAGCAGTTCTTC. Protein: CASTPQQGGNYNEQFF. This chain links TRBV27 with TRBJ2-1; the D gene is possibly TRBD1 (8 bases). CDR3 length: 16 residues. Trimming stripped 7 bases from V and 3 bases from J, with 19 bases between. CDR1 and CDR2 from the germline V gene are MNHEY and SMNVEV (reference sequence).

This chain uses TRBV6-5 with TRBJ2-2; no definite D call. Trimming stripped 6 bases from V and 2 bases from J, with 4 bases between. The CDR3 consists of 12 residues. CDR1 is MNHEY, CDR2 SVGAGI, per germline. The CDR3 region has the DNA TGTGCCAGCAGCAAAAACACCGGGGAGCTGTTTTTT. Its protein product is CASSKNTGELFF.

This clone was seen a few times. The V gene is TRBV27, the J gene TRBJ2-7, with 7 bases lining up with TRBD1. V was pared by 1 base and J by 0 bases, with 3 bases of the junction left unmatched. CDR1 and CDR2 (germline): MNHEY, SMNVEV (reference sequence). This CDR3 spans 15 amino acids. The CDR3 loop reads CASSLLPGGSYEQYF. CDR3 coding DNA: TGTGCCAGCAGTTTATTACCAGGGGGCTCCTACGAGCAGTACTTC.

This chain links TRBV2 with TRBJ1-1; 9 bases fit TRBD1. From germline, CDR1 is SNHLY and CDR2 FYNNEI. V shed 6 bases, J shed 6 bases, and the junction held 5 bases outside the gene matches. CDR3 length equals 13 residues. In nucleotides, the CDR3 is TGTGCCAGCAGGGGACAGGGTTGGGCTGAAGCTTTCTTT. Amino acids: CASRGQGWAEAFF.

This rearrangement joins TRBV2 to TRBJ1-2; TRBD1 is a possible D gene (5 bases). This CDR3 comprises 16 residues. Germline assignment: CDR1 SNHLY and CDR2 FYNNEI. V was pared by 6 bases and J by 3 bases, with 20 bases between. The CDR3 protein is CASSPHHQGGDYGYTF. The CDR3, as DNA: TGTGCCAGCAGCCCACACCACCAGGGTGGGGACTATGGCTACACCTTC.

The chain combines TRBV15 with TRBJ2-2, with a tentative D call TRBD2 (6 bases). The germline V gene encodes CDR1 LNHNV and CDR2 YYDKDF (reference sequence). Between the trimmed V and J ends, which lost 0 bases and 7 bases, there was a span of 15 bases. The CDR3 runs 16 residues. This CDR3 is CATSRDIRGNGGELFF. The CDR3 coding sequence is TGTGCCACCAGCAGAGATATTCGGGGGAATGGCGGGGAGCTGTTTTTT. Full variable domain (rest looked up from reference TRBV15 and TRBJ2-2): DAMVIQNPRYQVTQFGKPVTLSCSQTLNHNVMYWYQQKSSQAPKLLFHYYDKDFNNEADTPDNFQSRRPNTSFCFLDIRSPGLGDTAMYLCATSRDIRGNGGELFFGEGSRLTVL.

This chain joins TRBV4-1 and TRBJ1-1; TRBD1 matches at 8 bases. J gave up 3 bases and V 0 bases, and 3 bases lay outside the gene matches. CDR1 is MGHRA and CDR2 is YSYEKL in the germline V gene. CDR3 length: 15 residues. CDR3 coding DNA: TGCGCCAGCAGCCAAGAAACAGGGGGGTACACTGAAGCTTTCTTT. Protein: CASSQETGGYTEAFF.

This chain joins TRBV10-3 and TRBJ2-6; 10 bases are shared with TRBD1. The length of the CDR3 is 19 residues. J was trimmed by 5 bases and V by 3 bases; bases with no gene match: 13. Looked up from germline, CDR1 is ENHRY and CDR2 is SYGVKD. CDR3 bases: TGTGCCATCAGTGAAAGGACAGGGGGTGCGCTATTAAGGGCCAACGTCCTGACTTTC. It is translated as CAISERTGGALLRANVLTF.